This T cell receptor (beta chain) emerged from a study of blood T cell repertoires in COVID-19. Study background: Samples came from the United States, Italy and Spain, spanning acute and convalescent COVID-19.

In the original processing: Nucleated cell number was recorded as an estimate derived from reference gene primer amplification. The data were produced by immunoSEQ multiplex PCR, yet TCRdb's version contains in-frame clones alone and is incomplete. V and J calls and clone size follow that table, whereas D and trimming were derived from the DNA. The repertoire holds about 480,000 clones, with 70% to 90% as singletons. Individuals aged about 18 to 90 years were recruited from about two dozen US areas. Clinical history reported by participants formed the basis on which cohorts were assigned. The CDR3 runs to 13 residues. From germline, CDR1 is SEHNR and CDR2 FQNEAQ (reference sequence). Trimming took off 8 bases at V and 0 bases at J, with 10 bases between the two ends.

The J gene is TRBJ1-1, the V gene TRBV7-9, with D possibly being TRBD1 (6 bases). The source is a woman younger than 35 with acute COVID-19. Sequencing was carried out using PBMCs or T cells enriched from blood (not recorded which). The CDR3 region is CASLGQLNTEAFF. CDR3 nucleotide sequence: TGTGCCAGCCTCGGACAGCTGAACACTGAAGCTTTCTTT.